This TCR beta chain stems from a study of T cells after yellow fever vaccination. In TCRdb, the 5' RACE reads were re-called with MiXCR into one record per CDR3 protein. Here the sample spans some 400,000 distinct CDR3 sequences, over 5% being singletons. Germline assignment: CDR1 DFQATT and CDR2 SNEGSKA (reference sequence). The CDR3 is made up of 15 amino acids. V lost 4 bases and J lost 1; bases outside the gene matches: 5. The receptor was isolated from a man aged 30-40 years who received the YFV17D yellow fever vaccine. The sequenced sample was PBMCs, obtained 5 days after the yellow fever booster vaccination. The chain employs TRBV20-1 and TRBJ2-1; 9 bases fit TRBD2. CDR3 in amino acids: CSATRTSESYNEQFF. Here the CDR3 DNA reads TGCAGTGCTACCCGGACTAGCGAGTCCTACAATGAGCAGTTCTTC.